The following is a TCR beta chain sequence with its context. These data come from a study of blood T cell repertoires in COVID-19. Study information: There were acute and convalescent COVID-19 samples, and they came from the United States, Italy and Spain. Sample material is recorded as cDNA or gDNA derived from T cells, B-cell-depleted T cells, or PBMCs.

In the authors' methods: Reference gene primers were amplified, and this amplification served to estimate nucleated cell counts. Data came from immunoSEQ multiplex PCR; TCRdb stores just in-frame clones and leaves some out. V and J calls and clone size are given by that table; D and trimming were obtained from the DNA. The sample shows about 250,000 clones, about 88% of them seen only once. The sample taken for sequencing was peripheral blood. This TCR derives from a woman in her forties who had recovered from COVID-19.

CDR3 nucleotide sequence: TGTGCCTGGGACCTCGGGACTAGCAGTAGCACAGATACGCAGTATTTT. Amino acids: CAWDLGTSSSTDTQYF. The chain carries TRBV30 and TRBJ2-3; 9 positions match TRBD2. Trimming removed 5 bases from V and 0 bases from J; junction bases left unmatched: 9. The CDR3 contains 16 residues. The germline V gene encodes CDR1 GTSNPN and CDR2 SVGIG (reference sequence).